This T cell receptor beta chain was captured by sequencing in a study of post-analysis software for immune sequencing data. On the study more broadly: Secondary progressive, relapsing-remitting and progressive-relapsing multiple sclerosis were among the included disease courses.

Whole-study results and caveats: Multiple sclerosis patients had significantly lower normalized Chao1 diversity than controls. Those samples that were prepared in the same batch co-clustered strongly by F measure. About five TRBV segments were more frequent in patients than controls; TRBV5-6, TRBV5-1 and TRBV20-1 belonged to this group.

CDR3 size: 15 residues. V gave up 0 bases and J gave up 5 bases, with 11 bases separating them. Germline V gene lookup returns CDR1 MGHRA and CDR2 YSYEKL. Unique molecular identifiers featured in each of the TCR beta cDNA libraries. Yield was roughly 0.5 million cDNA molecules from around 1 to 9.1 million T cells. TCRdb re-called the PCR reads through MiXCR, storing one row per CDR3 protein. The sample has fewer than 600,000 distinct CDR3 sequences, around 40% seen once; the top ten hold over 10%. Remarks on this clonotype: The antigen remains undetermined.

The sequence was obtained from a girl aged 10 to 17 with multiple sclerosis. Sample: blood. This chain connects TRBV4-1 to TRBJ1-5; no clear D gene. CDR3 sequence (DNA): TGCGCCAGCAGCCAAGAATCCTACAGTTATCAGCCCCAGCATTTT. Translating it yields CASSQESYSYQPQHF.